The clone carrying this TCR beta chain was seen ten or more times. No antigen is known for it. The sample belongs to a study of Graves' ophthalmopathy and Graves' hyperthyroidism. Broader study findings: Most expanded clonotypes from thyroid (those above 0.001 frequency) were also found in blood.

Amplification of the TCR beta CDR3 regions used RNA transcripts (as template). The library came from an HTBI-primed first-round RT-PCR and a second-round multiplex PCR. Each CDR3 protein is one row after TCRdb ran MiXCR on the multiplex PCR reads. The top ten hold more than 5.5% of the sample, which has hundreds of thousands of distinct CDR3 sequences, 22% seen once. Where ophthalmopathy was absent within 18 months of follow-up, hyperthyroidism was stable. Other autoimmune diseases, uncontrolled infections, pregnancy and lactation each led to patient exclusion. Sampling around 10 ml of fresh peripheral blood provided the PBMCs. V shed 4 bases and J shed 2 bases, with 11 bases lying between them. Germline V CDR1 and CDR2: SEHNR, FQNEAQ (reference sequence). The CDR3 is 14 residues long.

The J gene is TRBJ1-2, the V gene TRBV7-9; D call uncertain. The TCR comes from a woman under 30 with stable Graves' hyperthyroidism. Some clones in this sample may be carry-over from other donors' samples. The sample consisted of peripheral blood. The DNA for the CDR3 is TGTGCCAGCAGCTCCCAAGGGATGAACTATGGCTACACCTTC. This gives the protein CASSSQGMNYGYTF.